This T cell receptor (beta chain) was captured by sequencing in a study of blood T cell repertoires in COVID-19. Study at large: Researchers got acute and convalescent COVID-19 samples from the United States, Italy and Spain. PBMCs, B-cell-depleted T cells, or T cells provided the cDNA or gDNA that made up the material.

Study processing details: Estimated nucleated cell counts came from reference gene primer amplification. The method was immunoSEQ multiplex PCR; TCRdb's version includes in-frame clones alone and lacks a portion of them. V, J and clone size were drawn from that table, and D and trimming were deduced from the DNA. The table lists 150,000 or so clones, over 70% of them singletons, with around 6.3% in the top ten. The CDR3 contains 12 residues. The germline V gene has CDR1 SNHLY and CDR2 FYNNEI. V was pared by 7 bases and J by 4 bases, with 2 bases of the junction left unmatched. The TCR comes from a man of 80 years or more with acute or convalescent COVID-19. The sequencing sample was made of peripheral blood. The chain carries TRBV2 and TRBJ2-5, with 8 positions matching TRBD2. CDR3: CASMGLVETQYF. In DNA, the CDR3 is TGTGCCAGCATGGGACTAGTAGAGACCCAGTACTTC.